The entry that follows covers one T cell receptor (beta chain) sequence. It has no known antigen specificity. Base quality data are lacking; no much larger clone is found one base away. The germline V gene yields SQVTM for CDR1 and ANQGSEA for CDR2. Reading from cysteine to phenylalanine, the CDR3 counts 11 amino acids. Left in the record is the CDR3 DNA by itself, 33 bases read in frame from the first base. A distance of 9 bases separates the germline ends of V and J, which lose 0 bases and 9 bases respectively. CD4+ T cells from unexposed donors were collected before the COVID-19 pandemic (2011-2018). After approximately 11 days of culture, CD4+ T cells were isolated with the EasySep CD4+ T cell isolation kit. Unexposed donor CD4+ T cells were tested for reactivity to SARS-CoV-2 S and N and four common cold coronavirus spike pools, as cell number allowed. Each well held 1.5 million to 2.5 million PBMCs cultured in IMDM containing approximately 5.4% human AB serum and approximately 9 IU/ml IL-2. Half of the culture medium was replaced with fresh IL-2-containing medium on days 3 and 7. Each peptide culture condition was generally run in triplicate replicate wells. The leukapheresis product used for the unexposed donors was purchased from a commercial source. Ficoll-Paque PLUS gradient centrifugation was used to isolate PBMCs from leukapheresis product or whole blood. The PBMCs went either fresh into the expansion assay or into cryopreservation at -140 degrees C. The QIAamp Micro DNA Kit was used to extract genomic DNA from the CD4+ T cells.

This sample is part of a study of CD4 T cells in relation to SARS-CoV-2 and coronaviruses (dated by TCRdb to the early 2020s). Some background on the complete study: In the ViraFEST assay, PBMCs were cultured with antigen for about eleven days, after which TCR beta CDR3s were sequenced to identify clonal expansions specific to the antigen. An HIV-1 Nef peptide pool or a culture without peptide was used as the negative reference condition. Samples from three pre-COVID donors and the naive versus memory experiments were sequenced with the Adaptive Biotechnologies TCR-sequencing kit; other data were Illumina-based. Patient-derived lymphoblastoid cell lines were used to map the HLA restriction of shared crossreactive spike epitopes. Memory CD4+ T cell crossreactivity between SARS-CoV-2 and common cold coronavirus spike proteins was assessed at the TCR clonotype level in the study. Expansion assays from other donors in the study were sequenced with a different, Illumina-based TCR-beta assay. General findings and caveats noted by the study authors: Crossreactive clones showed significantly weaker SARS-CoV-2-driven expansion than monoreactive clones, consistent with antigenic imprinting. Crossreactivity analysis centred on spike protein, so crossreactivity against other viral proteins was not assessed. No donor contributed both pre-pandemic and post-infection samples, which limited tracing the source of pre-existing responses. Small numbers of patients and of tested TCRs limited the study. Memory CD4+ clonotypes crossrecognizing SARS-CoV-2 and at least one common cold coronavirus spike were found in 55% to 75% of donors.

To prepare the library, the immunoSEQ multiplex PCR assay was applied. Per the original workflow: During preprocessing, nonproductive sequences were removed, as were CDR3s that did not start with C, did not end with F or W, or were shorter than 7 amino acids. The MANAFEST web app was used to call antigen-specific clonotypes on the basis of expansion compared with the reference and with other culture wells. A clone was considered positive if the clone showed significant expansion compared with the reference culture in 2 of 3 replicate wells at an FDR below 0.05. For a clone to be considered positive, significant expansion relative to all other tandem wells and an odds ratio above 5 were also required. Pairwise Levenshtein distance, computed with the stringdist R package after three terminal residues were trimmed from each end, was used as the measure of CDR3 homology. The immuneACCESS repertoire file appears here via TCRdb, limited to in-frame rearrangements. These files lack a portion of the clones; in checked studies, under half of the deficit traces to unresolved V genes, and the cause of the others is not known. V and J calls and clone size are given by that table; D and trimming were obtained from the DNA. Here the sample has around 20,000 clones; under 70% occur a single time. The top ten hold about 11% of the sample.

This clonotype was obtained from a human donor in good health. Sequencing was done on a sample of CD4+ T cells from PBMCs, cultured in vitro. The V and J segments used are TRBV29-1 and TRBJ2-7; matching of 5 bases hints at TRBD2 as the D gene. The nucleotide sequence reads TGCAGCGTTGAAGACAGGAGGTCGCAGTACTTC. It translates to CSVEDRRSQYF.